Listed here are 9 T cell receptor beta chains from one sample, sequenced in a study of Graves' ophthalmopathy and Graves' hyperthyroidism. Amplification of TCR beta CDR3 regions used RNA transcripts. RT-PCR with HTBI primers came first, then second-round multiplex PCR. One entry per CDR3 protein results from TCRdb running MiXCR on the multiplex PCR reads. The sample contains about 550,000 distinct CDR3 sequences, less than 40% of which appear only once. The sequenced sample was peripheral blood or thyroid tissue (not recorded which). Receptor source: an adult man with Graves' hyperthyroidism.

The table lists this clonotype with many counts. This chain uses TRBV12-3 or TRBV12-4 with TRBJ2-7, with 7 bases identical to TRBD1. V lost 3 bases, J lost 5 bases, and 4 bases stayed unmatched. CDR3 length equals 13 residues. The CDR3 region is CASSFGDRDEQYF. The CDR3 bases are TGTGCCAGCAGTTTTGGGGACAGAGACGAGCAGTACTTC.

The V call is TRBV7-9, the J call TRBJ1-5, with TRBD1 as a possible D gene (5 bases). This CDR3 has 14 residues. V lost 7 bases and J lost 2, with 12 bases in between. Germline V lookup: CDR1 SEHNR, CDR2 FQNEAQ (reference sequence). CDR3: CASNRGVGNQPQHF. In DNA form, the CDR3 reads TGTGCCAGCAACCGGGGGGTTGGCAATCAGCCCCAGCATTTT.

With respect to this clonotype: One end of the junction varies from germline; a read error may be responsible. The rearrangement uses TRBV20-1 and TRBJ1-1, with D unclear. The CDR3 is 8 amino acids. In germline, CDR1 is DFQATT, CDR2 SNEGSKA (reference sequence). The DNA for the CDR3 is TGCAGTGCTAGAGTGGCAGGATTT. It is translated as CSARVAGF.

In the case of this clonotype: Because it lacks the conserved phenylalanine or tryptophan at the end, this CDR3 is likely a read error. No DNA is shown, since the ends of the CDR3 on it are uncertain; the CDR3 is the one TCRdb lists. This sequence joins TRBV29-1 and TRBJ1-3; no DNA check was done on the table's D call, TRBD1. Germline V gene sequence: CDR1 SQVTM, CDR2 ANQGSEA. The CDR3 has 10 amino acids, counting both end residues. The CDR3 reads CSVEFRGHRT.

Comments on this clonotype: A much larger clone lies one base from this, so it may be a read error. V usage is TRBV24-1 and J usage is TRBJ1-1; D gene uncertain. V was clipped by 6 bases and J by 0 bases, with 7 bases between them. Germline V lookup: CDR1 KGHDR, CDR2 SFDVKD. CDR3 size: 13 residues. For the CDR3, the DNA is TGTGCCACCAGTCCTGCCTTGAACACTGAAGCTTTCTTT. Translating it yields CATSPALNTEAFF.

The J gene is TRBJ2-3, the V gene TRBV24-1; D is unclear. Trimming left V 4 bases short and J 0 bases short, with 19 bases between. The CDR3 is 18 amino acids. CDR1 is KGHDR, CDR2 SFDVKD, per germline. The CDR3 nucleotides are TGTGCCACCAGTGACCCTACCCCGAGGAAGGGTAGCACAGATACGCAGTATTTT. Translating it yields CATSDPTPRKGSTDTQYF.

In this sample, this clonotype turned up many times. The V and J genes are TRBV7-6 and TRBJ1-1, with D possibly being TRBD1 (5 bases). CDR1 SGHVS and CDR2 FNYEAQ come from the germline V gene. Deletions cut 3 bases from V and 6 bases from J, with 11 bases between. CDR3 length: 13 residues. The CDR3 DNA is TGTGCCAGCAGCTTGGAAGGGGATTCTGAAGCTTTCTTT. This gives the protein CASSLEGDSEAFF. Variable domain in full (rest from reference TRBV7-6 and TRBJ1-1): GAGVSQSPRYKVTKRGQDVALRCDPISGHVSLYWYRQALGQGPEFLTYFNYEAQQDKSGLPNDRFSAERPEGSISTLTIQRTEQRDSAMYRCASSLEGDSEAFFGQGTRLTVV.

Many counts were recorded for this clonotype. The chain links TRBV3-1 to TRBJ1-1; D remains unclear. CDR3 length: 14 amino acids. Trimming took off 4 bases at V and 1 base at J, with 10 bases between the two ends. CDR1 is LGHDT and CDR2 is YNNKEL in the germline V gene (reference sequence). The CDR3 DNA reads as TGTGCCAGCAGCCCGGGCGTTTCGAACACTGAAGCTTTCTTT. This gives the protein CASSPGVSNTEAFF.

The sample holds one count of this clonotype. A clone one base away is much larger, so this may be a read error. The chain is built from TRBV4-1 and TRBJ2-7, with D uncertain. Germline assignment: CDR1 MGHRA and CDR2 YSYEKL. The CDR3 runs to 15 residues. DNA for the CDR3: TGCGCCAGCAGCCAAGAGGCAGGTCCCACCTACGGGCAGTACTTC. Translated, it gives CASSQEAGPTYGQYF.